What follows is one T cell receptor (beta chain) and its context. CDR3 length: 13 residues. The J segment lost 8 bases and the V segment lost 5 bases, leaving 5 bases of the junction unmatched. The data were obtained in a study of blood T cell repertoires in COVID-19. The method was immunoSEQ multiplex PCR; TCRdb's version includes in-frame clones alone and lacks a portion of them. The data contain more than 95,000 clones, 70% to 85% of them singletons. This chain links TRBV12-3 or TRBV12-4 with TRBJ1-4, with 7 bases lining up with TRBD1. Sequencing was done on a sample of peripheral blood. The receptor was isolated from a man between 65 and 85 years old with active or convalescent COVID-19. The CDR3 DNA follows: TGTGCCAGCAGTAGGGGGCGGTGGGAAAAACTGTTTTTT. Protein product: CASSRGRWEKLFF.